This TCR beta chain is drawn from a study of blood T cell repertoires in COVID-19. For the study at large: Some COVID-19 samples were acute and others convalescent; all came from the United States, Italy and Spain. The cDNA or gDNA used as material had been derived from T cells, B-cell-depleted T cells, or PBMCs.

Germline lookup yields CDR1 SGHRS and CDR2 YFSETQ. CDR3 length: 14 amino acids. The V gene end was trimmed by 3 bases and the J gene end by 5 bases; junction bases not matched to a gene: 8. In the original processing: How many nucleated cells were present was estimated from reference gene primer amplification. Sequenced by immunoSEQ multiplex PCR; TCRdb stores in-frame clones only, minus some. That table gives V, J and clone size, and the DNA gave D and trimming. The repertoire holds more than 95,000 clones, about 87% seen once, with roughly 15% in the top ten. The source of this sequence is a man aged 50-59 years with acute or convalescent COVID-19. Sequencing was carried out using peripheral blood. The chain combines TRBV5-1 with TRBJ2-7; 7 nucleotides agree with TRBD1. This CDR3 is CASSSDRWHDEQYF. The CDR3 bases are TGCGCCAGCAGCTCGGACAGGTGGCACGACGAGCAGTACTTC.